Presented here are 15 T cell receptor beta chains from one specimen sequenced in a study of blood T cell repertoires in COVID-19. Using immunoSEQ multiplex PCR, the repertoire was profiled, and TCRdb retains in-frame clones only, with some absent. The sample has around 170,000 clones; around 89% are singletons. Source material: peripheral blood. The receptor source for this set is a man in his 60s with acute or convalescent COVID-19.

This chain uses TRBV4-3 with TRBJ1-5; 7 bases line up with TRBD1. CDR1 and CDR2 from the germline V gene are LGHNA and YSLEER. This CDR3 is built from 16 residues. The trim removed 1 base at V and 5 bases at J, leaving 8 bases unmatched. In DNA form, the CDR3 reads TGCGCCAGCAGCCAAGCCTTGACAGGGTCACATCAGCCCCAGCATTTT. Translated, it gives CASSQALTGSHQPQHF.

This chain joins TRBV4-2 and TRBJ2-1, with 8 bases identical to TRBD2. The CDR3 length is 15 residues. Losses at the gene ends were 2 bases for V and 6 bases for J; bases not matched to a gene: 6. Germline V gene lookup returns CDR1 LGHNA and CDR2 YNFKEQ. CDR3 protein: CASSQRIAGPNEQFF. CDR3 DNA sequence: TGTGCCAGCAGCCAACGAATAGCGGGGCCCAATGAGCAGTTCTTC.

This clone has just one count. The rearrangement joins TRBV29-1 to TRBJ1-6, with D perhaps matching TRBD1 (6 bases). Per the germline V gene, CDR1 is SQVTM and CDR2 is ANQGSEA. V lost 6 bases and J 8 bases, leaving 14 bases between the germline ends. The CDR3 spans 13 residues. The CDR3 here is CSVGMDRDSPLHF. The DNA of the CDR3 is TGCAGCGTGGGGATGGACAGAGATTCACCCCTCCACTTT.

J is TRBJ2-5 and V is TRBV27, with D possibly matching TRBD1 (6 bases). CDR1 and CDR2 from the germline V gene are MNHEY and SMNVEV (reference sequence). V lost 3 bases to trimming and J lost 5 bases, with 19 bases between them. The CDR3 length is 16 residues. The CDR3 bases are TGTGCCAGCAGTTTTCTTCGGGGCAGGGGTGCGGAGACCCAGTACTTC. It specifies CASSFLRGRGAETQYF.

The gene calls are TRBV5-8 and TRBJ2-7, with D possibly matching TRBD1 (6 bases). Germline V gene lookup returns CDR1 SGHTS and CDR2 YDEGEE. CDR3 size: 14 residues. V shed 4 bases and J shed 2 bases, with 13 bases lying between them. CDR3 loop: CASSGEQGTYEQYV. As DNA, the CDR3 is TGTGCCAGCAGCGGCGAACAGGGTACCTACGAGCAGTACGTC.

A single count supports this clone. CDR3 protein: CASSLAGTTTNEKLFF. For the CDR3, the DNA is TGCGCCAGCAGCTTGGCCGGGACAACAACTAATGAAAAACTGTTTTTT. The rearrangement joins TRBV5-1 to TRBJ1-4; maybe TRBD1 (6 bases). The CDR3 is 16 residues long. Germline V CDR1 and CDR2: SGHRS, YFSETQ. The germline V and J ends were trimmed by 0 bases and 0 bases, with 9 bases remaining between them.

This chain joins TRBV27 and TRBJ1-6; D ambiguous. V was cut by 6 bases and J by 4 bases, with 19 bases left in between. Germline-derived CDR1 and CDR2 are MNHEY and SMNVEV (reference sequence). This CDR3 is built from 17 residues. CDR3 sequence (DNA): TGTGCCAGCAGCCGTAAGACATCCTCACTTTATAATTCACCCCTCCACTTT. The encoded protein is CASSRKTSSLYNSPLHF.

The gene calls are TRBV9 and TRBJ1-3; 9 bases agree with TRBD1. Germline CDR1 is SGDLS and CDR2 is YYNGEE. Trimming took 3 bases from V and 0 from J; bases not matched to a gene: 4. The CDR3 covers 16 residues. Here the CDR3 DNA reads TGTGCCAGCAGCGGGAACAGGGGGCACTCTGGAAACACCATATATTTT. Translated, it gives CASSGNRGHSGNTIYF.

The chain is built from TRBV24-1 and TRBJ1-5; tentatively, D is TRBD1 (5 bases). Germline CDR1 KGHDR, CDR2 SFDVKD. Trimming cost V 7 bases and J 4 bases, with 13 bases left between them. This CDR3 comprises 14 residues. Here the CDR3 DNA reads TGTGCCACCAGCCAGAAATCAGGGAATCAGCCCCAGCATTTT. This codes for CATSQKSGNQPQHF.

The chain uses TRBV28 and TRBJ1-2; the D gene is possibly TRBD1 (5 bases). V was shortened by 4 bases and J by 4 bases, with 13 bases between the two germline ends. The length of the CDR3 is 14 residues. The germline V gene encodes CDR1 MDHEN and CDR2 SYDVKM. DNA for the CDR3: TGTGCCAGCAGTTATGGACAAAGTCCCTATGGCTACACCTTC. Protein: CASSYGQSPYGYTF.

V and J are TRBV6-5 and TRBJ1-1; TRBD1 aligns across 7 bases. Germline values: CDR1 MNHEY, CDR2 SVGAGI. The CDR3 loop spans 13 amino acids. V lost 6 bases and J lost 0; bases outside the gene matches: 1. The CDR3: CASRQGMNTEAFF. The CDR3 coding sequence is TGTGCCAGCAGACAGGGGATGAACACTGAAGCTTTCTTT.

J is TRBJ2-1 and V is TRBV5-1; 7 bases map to TRBD2. Per the germline V gene, CDR1 is SGHRS and CDR2 is YFSETQ. CDR3 length equals 15 residues. The V and J ends lost 0 bases and 5 bases, in that order; junction bases with no gene match: 5. CDR3: CASSLDGTNDNEQFF. In DNA, the CDR3 is TGCGCCAGCAGCTTGGATGGGACTAACGACAATGAGCAGTTCTTC.

This chain connects TRBV19 to TRBJ2-3; TRBD1 matches at 7 bases. The CDR3 spans 14 residues. Germline V gene data show CDR1 as LNHDA and CDR2 as SQIVND (reference sequence). Trimming removed 6 bases from V and 0 bases from J; junction bases left unmatched: 3. CDR3 nucleotides: TGTGCCAGTAGCGGACAGGCTAGCACAGATACGCAGTATTTT. It yields the protein CASSGQASTDTQYF.

This CDR3 reads CASSLAGTSAYEQYF. CDR3 DNA: TGTGCCAGCAGCTTAGCCGGGACTAGCGCCTACGAGCAGTACTTC. This chain connects TRBV7-9 to TRBJ2-7; 10 bases are a match to TRBD2. The CDR3 loop spans 15 amino acids. J was trimmed by 2 bases and V by 0 bases; bases with no gene match: 1. Germline CDR1 SEHNR, CDR2 FQNEAQ (reference sequence).

This rearrangement joins TRBV5-1 to TRBJ1-1; D may be TRBD1 (6 bases). Trimming removed 0 bases at V and 4 bases at J, with 16 bases between. The CDR3 totals 16 residues. The germline gives CDR1 SGHRS, CDR2 YFSETQ. The CDR3 sequence: CASSLGGPDLGTEAFF. CDR3 DNA: TGCGCCAGCAGCTTGGGGGGGCCCGACTTGGGCACTGAAGCTTTCTTT. Looking up the rest from reference TRBV5-1 and TRBJ1-1 gives the full variable domain: KAGVTQTPRYLIKTRGQQVTLSCSPISGHRSVSWYQQTPGQGLQFLFEYFSETQRNKGNFPGRFSGRQFSNSRSEMNVSTLELGDSALYLCASSLGGPDLGTEAFFGQGTRLTVV.